This T cell receptor beta chain was recovered during a study of vaccination and CD4 T cells after COVID-19. In the study overall: Median time from second vaccine dose to sampling was about 70 days (14 to 241).

At the Johns Hopkins FTIC core, DNA taken from cultured CD4+ T cells was sequenced by way of the Oncomine TCR Beta short-read assay. TCRdb reanalysed the PCR reads using MiXCR and keeps one entry per CDR3 protein. The sample holds fewer than 13,000 distinct CDR3 sequences, 46% seen once. This clonotype was detected a few times. Its target is not known. With V trimmed by 6 bases and J by 7 bases, 2 bases remained unmatched. CDR1 is LGHNT, CDR2 FRNRAP, per germline. This CDR3 is built from 13 residues. The treatment denotes: roughly 10-day PBMC culture with coronavirus spike peptide pools or control peptides (ViraFEST assay).

J is TRBJ1-6 and V is TRBV12-5; 8 bases map to TRBD1. The receptor's source is a human donor who had recovered from COVID-19. Sequenced: CD4+ T cells from blood, cultured in vitro. CDR3: CASGRQGNSPLHF. The CDR3 DNA follows: TGTGCTAGTGGCCGACAGGGGAATTCACCCCTCCACTTT.